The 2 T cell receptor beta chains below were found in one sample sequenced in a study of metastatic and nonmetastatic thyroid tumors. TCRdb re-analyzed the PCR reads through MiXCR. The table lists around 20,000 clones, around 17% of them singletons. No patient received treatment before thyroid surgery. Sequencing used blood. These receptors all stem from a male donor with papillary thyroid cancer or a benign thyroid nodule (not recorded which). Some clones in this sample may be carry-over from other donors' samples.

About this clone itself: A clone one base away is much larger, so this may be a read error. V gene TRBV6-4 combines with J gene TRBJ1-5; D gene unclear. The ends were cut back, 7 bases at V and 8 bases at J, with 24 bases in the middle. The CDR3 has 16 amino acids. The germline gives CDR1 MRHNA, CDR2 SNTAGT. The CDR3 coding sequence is TGTGCCAGCAAGCCGAGATATGACTCCCGGGGTGAGCCCCAGCATTTT. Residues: CASKPRYDSRGEPQHF.

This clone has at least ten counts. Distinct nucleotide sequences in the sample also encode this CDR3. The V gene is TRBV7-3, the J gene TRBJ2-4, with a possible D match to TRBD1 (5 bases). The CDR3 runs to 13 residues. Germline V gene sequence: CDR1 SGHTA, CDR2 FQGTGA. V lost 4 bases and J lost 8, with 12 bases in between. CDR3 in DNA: TGTGCCAGCAGCTGGGGCCCAGTAGACATTCAGTACTTC. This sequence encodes CASSWGPVDIQYF.